This is a list of T cell receptor beta chains from one sample in a study of vaccination and CD4 T cells after COVID-19. These receptors' antigens are unknown. TCRdb re-derived calls from the PCR reads in MiXCR, one entry per CDR3 protein. The sample carries roughly 4,000 distinct CDR3 sequences, roughly 45% recorded once. The sample consisted of CD4+ T cells from blood, cultured in vitro. The receptors come from a human donor who had recovered from COVID-19. Both conserved end residues are part of each CDR3. A D gene is named only where the DNA matches it firmly. Clone size is shown for a subset of rows, as once, few, many or a class of expanded clone.

cdr3_nt cdr3_aa j_call v_call clone_size d_call
TGTGCCAGCAGCTTAGCCGGGGTACGGTACGAGCAGTACTTC CASSLAGVRYEQYF TRBJ2-7 TRBV7-8 once .
TGTGCCAGTACCTTGACAGGGACATATGGCTACACCTTC CASTLTGTYGYTF TRBJ1-2 TRBV19 large TRBD1
TGTGCCAGCAGCCCAGCGGGAGGGCAAGAGACCCAGTACTTC CASSPAGGQETQYF TRBJ2-5 TRBV7-6 . TRBD2
TGTGCCACCAGTGATTTCCGACAGGGGTCCCAGCCCCAGCATTTT CATSDFRQGSQPQHF TRBJ1-5 TRBV24-1 . TRBD1
TGTGCCATCAGTACCTACAGGGGCCCCACTGAAGCTTTCTTT CAISTYRGPTEAFF TRBJ1-1 TRBV10-3 few TRBD1
TGTGCCAGCAGCGCCGATAGGGTCGGCACTGAAGCTTTCTTT CASSADRVGTEAFF TRBJ1-1 TRBV11-2 few .
TGTGCCAGCAGCTTAGTCGGGGCCCTCTATGGCTACACCTTC CASSLVGALYGYTF TRBJ1-2 TRBV7-2 few .
TGTGCCAGCAGCTCCTCCACAGATACGCAGTATTTT CASSSSTDTQYF TRBJ2-3 TRBV7-2 . .
TGTGCCTGGAGTGTCTTAAGCGGGGGGTCCTTTTACAATGAGCAGTTCTTC CAWSVLSGGSFYNEQFF TRBJ2-1 TRBV30 . TRBD2
TGTGCCAGCAGTTACTCCGCAGCGTGGGATGGCTACACCTTC CASSYSAAWDGYTF TRBJ1-2 TRBV6-5 few .
TGTGCCAGCAGTTACCTCCCCGGCAGTGGGACCCAGTACTTC CASSYLPGSGTQYF TRBJ2-5 TRBV6-5 . .
TGCAGTGCTAGAGAGGGGCAGGGGTACTACGAGCAGTACTTC CSAREGQGYYEQYF TRBJ2-7 TRBV20-1 few .
TGTGCCAGCAGCGCCACCTTTGGACAGCCTGGAAACACCATATATTTT CASSATFGQPGNTIYF TRBJ1-3 TRBV7-2 . .
TGTGCCAGCTCAAGGGACGCCAATTCACCCCTCCACTTT CASSRDANSPLHF TRBJ1-6 TRBV18 medium-sized .
TGCAGTGCAGGACTAGCGGGGGCCTCTAGCACAGATACGCAGTATTTT CSAGLAGASSTDTQYF TRBJ2-3 TRBV20-1 medium-sized TRBD2
TGTGCCAGTAGTATAAACCGACTAGATGGGGAGCAGTTCTTC CASSINRLDGEQFF TRBJ2-1 TRBV19 . .
TGTGCCAGCAGCTTAGTAGGGGGAGGGCCGGGCAATGAGCAGTTCTTC CASSLVGGGPGNEQFF TRBJ2-1 TRBV11-2 few .
TGCGCCAGCAGTCGGGCGGCAGAAGAGACCCAGTACTTC CASSRAAEETQYF TRBJ2-5 TRBV5-1 few .
TGTGCCAGCAGCTTAGAGATCCAGAACACTGAAGCTTTCTTT CASSLEIQNTEAFF TRBJ1-1 TRBV7-9 . .
TGTGCCAGCAGCTTCCAAGGAGGGGAAGAGACCCAGTACTTC CASSFQGGEETQYF TRBJ2-5 TRBV7-2 . .
TGTGCCAGCAGTTACTCAGGGGCACAGGGGGGAGGCTCTGTGGGAGGCTACACCTTC CASSYSGAQGGGSVGGYTF TRBJ1-2 TRBV6-5 large TRBD1
TGTGCCAGCAGTCCCTATTGGGACTCGGGTTCCAATCAGCCCCAGCATTTT CASSPYWDSGSNQPQHF TRBJ1-5 TRBV27 . .
TGCAGTGCTCGCCTAGCGGGAGCCGGTACGCAGTATTTT CSARLAGAGTQYF TRBJ2-3 TRBV20-1 once TRBD2
TGTGCCAGCAGCTTACAGGGGGCACTAACTGAAGCTTTCTTT CASSLQGALTEAFF TRBJ1-1 TRBV7-8 medium-sized TRBD1
TGTGCCAGCAGCCTACGGGGGGAGGGACTACCTCCTATGTGGCAGTATTTT CASSLRGEGLPPMWQYF TRBJ2-3 TRBV7-2 . TRBD2
TGTGCCAGTAGTATAGATGGGCGACAGGATAGCAATCAGCCCCAGCATTTT CASSIDGRQDSNQPQHF TRBJ1-5 TRBV19 . .